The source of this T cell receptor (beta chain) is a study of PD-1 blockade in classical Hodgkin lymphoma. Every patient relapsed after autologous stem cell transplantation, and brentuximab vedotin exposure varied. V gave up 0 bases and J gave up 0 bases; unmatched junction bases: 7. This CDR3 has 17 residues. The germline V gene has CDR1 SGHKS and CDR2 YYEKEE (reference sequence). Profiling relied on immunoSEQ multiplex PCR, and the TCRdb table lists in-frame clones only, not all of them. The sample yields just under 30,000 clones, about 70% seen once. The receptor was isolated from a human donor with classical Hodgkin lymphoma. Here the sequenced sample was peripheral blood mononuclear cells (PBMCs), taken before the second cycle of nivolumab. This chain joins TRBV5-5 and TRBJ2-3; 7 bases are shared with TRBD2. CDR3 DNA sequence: TGTGCCAGCAGCTTGGGTGCAGCGGGGTCTAGCACAGATACGCAGTATTTT. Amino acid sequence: CASSLGAAGSSTDTQYF.